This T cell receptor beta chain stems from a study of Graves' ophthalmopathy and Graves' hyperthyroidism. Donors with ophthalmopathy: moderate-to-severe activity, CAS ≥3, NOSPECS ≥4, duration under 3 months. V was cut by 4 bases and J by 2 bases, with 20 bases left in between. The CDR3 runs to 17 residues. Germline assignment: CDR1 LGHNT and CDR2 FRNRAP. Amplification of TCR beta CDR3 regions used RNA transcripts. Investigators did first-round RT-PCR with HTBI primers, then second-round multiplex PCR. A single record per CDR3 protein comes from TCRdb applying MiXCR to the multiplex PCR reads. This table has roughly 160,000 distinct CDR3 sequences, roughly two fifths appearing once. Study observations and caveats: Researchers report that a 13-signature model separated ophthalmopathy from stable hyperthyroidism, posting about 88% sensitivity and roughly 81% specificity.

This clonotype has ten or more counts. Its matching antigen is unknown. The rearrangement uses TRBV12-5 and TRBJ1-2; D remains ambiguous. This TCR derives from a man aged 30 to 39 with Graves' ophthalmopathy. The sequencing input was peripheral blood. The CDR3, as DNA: TGTGCTAGTGGTTCGACGACGAGCGTGGATAGAAACTATGGCTACACCTTC. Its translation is CASGSTTSVDRNYGYTF.